This entry lists 15 T cell receptor beta chains sequenced from one sample in a study of shared clonotypes between healthy human individuals. Clones were read by immunoSEQ multiplex PCR, and TCRdb kept only the in-frame ones, dropping some. The data show millions of clones, around nine tenths seen once. Sequenced input: naive CD4+ T cells sorted from blood. Subset in this sample: CD45RA+ positively selected. These receptors were taken from a man aged 18 to 35 in good health.

A note on this clone: The identical CDR3 is also encoded by other nucleotide sequences in the sample. The chain couples TRBV6-5 to TRBJ2-2, with 10 bases matching TRBD2. J was trimmed by 2 bases and V by 4 bases; bases with no gene match: 1. Germline loops: CDR1 MNHEY, CDR2 SVGAGI. The CDR3 extends over 15 amino acids. The DNA of the CDR3 is TGTGCCAGCAGTTTAGCGGGAGGTAACACCGGGGAGCTGTTTTTT. This codes for CASSLAGGNTGELFF.

This chain connects TRBV27 to TRBJ2-1, with 10 bases fitting TRBD2. The CDR3 consists of 15 residues. The germline gives CDR1 MNHEY, CDR2 SMNVEV (reference sequence). The V and J ends lost 5 bases and 9 bases, in that order; junction bases with no gene match: 10. Written as DNA, the CDR3 is TGTGCCAGCAGTCAAGCGGGGGGGCTTATGAGTGAGCAGTTCTTC. It codes for CASSQAGGLMSEQFF.

The chain recombines TRBV6-6 with TRBJ1-2, with TRBD1 matching 11 bases. CDR1 and CDR2 (germline): MNHNY, SVGAGI (reference sequence). After removal of 6 bases from V and 3 bases from J, the junction contained 3 bases not matched to a gene. This CDR3 has 14 residues. Here the CDR3 reads CASRRGQGDYGYTF. CDR3 DNA: TGTGCCAGCAGGCGGGGACAGGGGGACTATGGCTACACCTTC.

This rearrangement joins TRBV6-1 to TRBJ1-5; maybe TRBD1 (5 bases). The germline CDR1 and CDR2 sequences are MNHNS and SASEGT. V was trimmed by 4 bases and J by 2 bases, leaving 12 bases between them. The CDR3 runs to 15 residues. The CDR3 coding sequence is TGTGCCAGCAGTGGGCAGGGCTTGGGCAATCAGCCCCAGCATTTT. This gives the protein CASSGQGLGNQPQHF.

V gene TRBV5-1 combines with J gene TRBJ2-3; D might be TRBD1 or TRBD2, each matching 5 bases. The germline V gene has CDR1 SGHRS and CDR2 YFSETQ. The V gene lost 6 bases and the J gene lost 3 bases, with 11 bases spanning the gap. The CDR3 spans 13 residues. The CDR3 loop is CASTPGATDTQYF. The DNA for the CDR3 is TGCGCCAGCACCCCCGGGGCGACAGATACGCAGTATTTT.

V is TRBV27 and J is TRBJ2-2, with TRBD2 as a possible D gene (6 bases). V dropped 6 bases and J dropped 4 bases, with 18 bases sitting between them. The germline V gene has CDR1 MNHEY and CDR2 SMNVEV (reference sequence). This CDR3 region has 16 residues. CDR3 sequence (DNA): TGTGCCAGCAGCCTTCAGGGACTGATTGCCACCGGGGAGCTGTTTTTT. Residues: CASSLQGLIATGELFF.

This sequence joins TRBV5-1 and TRBJ2-5; D is uncertain. The CDR3 is made up of 15 amino acids. V was shortened by 3 bases and J by 4 bases, with 16 bases between the two germline ends. Looked up from germline, CDR1 is SGHRS and CDR2 is YFSETQ. The CDR3, as DNA: TGCGCCAGCAGCTGGGCAGCCACCCGGAGAGAGACCCAGTACTTC. This translates into CASSWAATRRETQYF.

V usage is TRBV7-9 and J usage is TRBJ2-7; weak D call: TRBD1 (5 bases). CDR1 is SEHNR and CDR2 is FQNEAQ in the germline V gene (reference sequence). Trimming stripped 6 bases from V and 1 base from J, with 25 bases between. The CDR3 is made up of 18 amino acids. The CDR3 DNA sequence: TGTGCCAGCAGTTTAAAGGGGCTAGGGGCTGGGAAGTCCTACGAGCAGTACTTC. This codes for CASSLKGLGAGKSYEQYF.

The chain carries TRBV18 and TRBJ2-3; 7 bases map to TRBD1. J gave up 11 bases and V 3 bases, and 8 bases lay outside the gene matches. Germline V gene sequence: CDR1 KGHSH, CDR2 LQKENI. CDR3 length equals 13 residues. The CDR3 region has the DNA TGTGCCAGCTCACCCACTGGACAGGCCGTGCAGTATTTT. It is translated as CASSPTGQAVQYF.

The chain links TRBV7-2 to TRBJ2-2; 8 bases map to TRBD1. V dropped 5 bases and J dropped 3; count of bases not matched to a gene: 5. The CDR3 consists of 15 residues. Germline V gives CDR1 SGHTA, CDR2 FQGNSA. CDR3 nucleotide sequence: TGTGCCAGCAGCCCCGGACAGGGACACACCGGGGAGCTGTTTTTT. Residues: CASSPGQGHTGELFF.

The genes are TRBV30 and TRBJ2-4; possibly TRBD1 or TRBD2 for D (5 bases each). The germline V and J ends were trimmed by 2 bases and 8 bases, with 16 bases remaining between them. CDR1 and CDR2 from the germline V gene are GTSNPN and SVGIG (reference sequence). This CDR3 contains 14 residues. In DNA, the CDR3 is TGTGCCTGGAGTCCCGGGACCAAAATGGACATTCAGTACTTC. It is translated as CAWSPGTKMDIQYF.

V is TRBV11-2 and J is TRBJ2-7; possible D gene TRBD1, 5 bases. The CDR3 is 15 residues long. The V end lost 5 bases, the J end lost 1 base, and 15 bases lay between the germline ends. CDR1 and CDR2 from the germline V gene are SGHAT and FQNNGV. CDR3 protein: CASSLRTLGSYEQYF. The CDR3 DNA is TGTGCCAGCAGCCTAAGGACATTGGGGTCCTACGAGCAGTACTTC.

The chain uses TRBV7-9 and TRBJ1-5; 7 nucleotides line up with TRBD1. CDR1 and CDR2 (germline): SEHNR, FQNEAQ (reference sequence). CDR3 size: 17 residues. The ends lost 1 base at V and 0 bases at J; junction bases unmatched: 6. CDR3 amino acids: CASSLERDSYSNQPQHF. Written as DNA, the CDR3 is TGTGCCAGCAGCTTAGAAAGGGACAGCTATAGCAATCAGCCCCAGCATTTT. Full variable domain (rest looked up from reference TRBV7-9 and TRBJ1-5): DTGVSQNPRHKITKRGQNVTFRCDPISEHNRLYWYRQTLGQGPEFLTYFQNEAQLEKSRLLSDRFSAERPKGSFSTLEIQRTEQGDSAMYLCASSLERDSYSNQPQHFGDGTRLSIL.

J is TRBJ1-1 and V is TRBV10-3; D not certain. V lost 3 bases, J lost 0 bases, and 8 bases lay in between. CDR3 length equals 14 residues. Germline CDR1 and CDR2: ENHRY and SYGVKD. In DNA form, the CDR3 reads TGTGCCATCAGTGATTGGAGCATGAACACTGAAGCTTTCTTT. It is translated as CAISDWSMNTEAFF.

The chain links TRBV7-9 to TRBJ2-3; TRBD2 aligns across 8 bases. The junction had 12 bases not matched to a gene; V was cut back by 3 bases and J by 4 bases. Germline loops: CDR1 SEHNR, CDR2 FQNEAQ (reference sequence). CDR3 length: 17 residues. DNA for the CDR3: TGTGCCAGCAGCTTCCGGGAAGGAGCGGGAGCTTCAGATACGCAGTATTTT. This sequence encodes CASSFREGAGASDTQYF.